This T cell receptor (beta chain) was captured in a study of cytomegalovirus exposure and HLA in healthy donors. The PCR used 60 Vbeta and 13 Jbeta primers. The protocol was immunoSEQ multiplex PCR, while the TCRdb copy is restricted to in-frame clones and leaves out a portion. The table includes about 130,000 clones, roughly 80% detected once. V lost 0 bases, J lost 9 bases, and 6 bases stayed unmatched. The CDR3 extends over 16 amino acids. Germline V lookup: CDR1 MDHEN, CDR2 SYDVKM. This clone showed up just once. Sample: PBMCs. The chain couples TRBV28 to TRBJ2-1; 12 bases are a match to TRBD2. This sequence originates from a woman between 35 and 50 years old in good health and CMV-seronegative. CDR3 amino acids: CASSLCLLAGGCEQFF. The CDR3 nucleotides read TGTGCCAGCAGTTTATGTTTGCTAGCGGGAGGGTGTGAGCAGTTCTTC.